This T cell receptor (beta chain) was profiled in a study of CD39 and CD103 CD8 tumor-infiltrating T cells (dated by TCRdb to 2016 to 2018). A note on the overall study: Repertoire comparisons were shown for an HPV-positive HNSCC, an HPV-negative HNSCC, an ovarian cancer and a melanoma patient. Deep sequencing of TCRbeta CDR3 was used to compare the repertoires of CD8 TIL subsets, defined by CD103 and CD39, against those of peripheral memory CD8 T cells.

What the research found in general, with its limitations: DP CD8 TILs appeared to be more oligoclonal than DN and SP CD8 TILs and blood memory CD8 T cells, with about 56-90% covered by the top 30 clonotypes. Clonotypes from DN TILs largely overlapped with peripheral memory CD8 repertoires, while clonotypes from DP TILs were only rarely found in blood or uninvolved lymph node.

For each subset, genomic DNA was extracted from around 10,000 to 100,000 sorted cells using the DNeasy Blood and Tissue Kit. The immunoSEQ service sequenced and mapped the TCRbeta V-J or V-D-J regions, with coverage above 8x for each sample. The published analysis was carried out like this. Analysis was restricted to productive rearrangements exported from the immunoSEQ Analyzer platform, and clonality was assessed using the 500 most abundant clones. The Morisita-Horn similarity index and the Jaccard index were used to quantify the overlap in repertoires between populations. In about six cancer patients, Morisita-Horn similarity was measured between the TCR repertoires of CD8 T-cell subsets. The table was pulled from immuneACCESS by TCRdb, which kept in-frame rearrangements only. Such tables lose some clones; where checked, under half of the loss comes from unresolved V genes, and the rest has no known cause. V and J calls and clone size are as listed in that table; D and trimming were resolved from the DNA. The sample profile shows about 830 clones; under 85% of them were found once. The ten most abundant clones make up roughly 15% of the sample.

This clone was found a few times. Which antigen it targets is not known. Base qualities are not recorded, but no much larger clone differs from it by a single base. No therapy was being received by patients at the time of sample collection, although prior treatments had ranged from chemotherapy, radiotherapy, surgery and immunotherapy to none. Thawed cells were enriched for T lymphocytes with a negative-selection kit, adding EpCAM beads for tumor-infiltrating lymphocytes. CD8 TIL subsets were FACS-sorted as CD3+CD4-CD8+CD45RA- cells split by CD39 and CD103 expression into DN, SP and DP. Tumor specimens were cut into small pieces, digested for 1 h with hyaluronidase, collagenase and DNase, then filtered, enriched over Ficoll and cryopreserved. Populations were sorted on a FACSAria II to approximately 99% purity, and cell pellets were frozen without culture for TCR sequencing. From the cysteine through the phenylalanine, the CDR3 covers 10 amino acids. The entry retains the CDR3 DNA only, 30 bases that are in frame from base 1. Between the V and J ends, shortened by 8 bases and 9 bases respectively, the junction contains 8 bases. CDR1 and CDR2 are drawn from the germline V gene (reference sequence): MNHNY, SVGAGI.

This TCR derives from a human donor with head and neck squamous cell carcinoma. Input material: CD39- CD103+ CD8+ T cells sorted from the tumor. The sample's cell subset or site label is to be understood as: CD103+CD39- single-positive CD45RA- CD8 T cells. The chain couples TRBV6-6 to TRBJ2-1, with no reliable assignment of the D segment. The sequenced DNA: TGTGCCAGCGGTAGACTTGAGCAGTTCTTC. It translates to CASGRLEQFF.